These 27 T cell receptor beta chains were sequenced from one sample in a study of blood T cell repertoires in COVID-19. Produced via immunoSEQ multiplex PCR; TCRdb's table is partial and in-frame only. The table includes tens of thousands of clones, over 75% detected once. The sequencing input was peripheral blood. The receptors stem from a man aged 55-75 years with acute or convalescent COVID-19.

The chain is built from TRBV21-1 and TRBJ1-1. TRBV21-1 is tagged as a pseudogene. This CDR3 comprises 10 residues. CDR3 residues: CARLGAQAFF. The CDR3 DNA is TGTGCCAGACTCGGAGCTCAAGCTTTCTTT.

This sequence joins TRBV21-1 and TRBJ2-1; the table's D call TRBD1 went unverified against the DNA. TRBV21-1 is described as a pseudogene. This CDR3 region has 18 residues. The CDR3 protein is CASSNPPKTGDSYNEQFF. The CDR3 bases are TGTGCCAGCAGCAATCCCCCGAAGACAGGGGATTCCTACAATGAGCAGTTCTTC.

The J gene is TRBJ1-5, the V gene TRBV18, with D tentatively TRBD1 (5 bases). The CDR3 has 14 residues. The ends were cut back, 3 bases at V and 3 bases at J, with 9 bases in the middle. In germline, CDR1 is KGHSH, CDR2 LQKENI. CDR3 sequence reads: CASSPDSLNQPQHF. As DNA, the CDR3 is TGTGCCAGCTCACCCGACAGTCTCAATCAGCCCCAGCATTTT.

A remark on this clone: Additional DNA sequences in this sample encode the identical CDR3. The rearrangement links TRBV20-1 to TRBJ1-2, with 7 bases aligning to TRBD1. V trimming: 5 bases; J trimming: 5 bases; junction bases outside the gene matches: 2. CDR1 and CDR2 from the germline V gene are DFQATT and SNEGSKA (reference sequence). The CDR3 totals 11 residues. The CDR3 region is CSAGQDYGYTF. CDR3 coding DNA: TGCAGTGCTGGACAGGATTATGGCTACACCTTC.

This chain connects TRBV18 to TRBJ2-3; TRBD1 agrees at 7 bases. The length of the CDR3 is 16 residues. CDR1 KGHSH and CDR2 LQKENI come from the germline V gene. V lost 4 bases, J lost 5 bases, and 12 bases stayed unmatched. The CDR3 loop reads CASSRLQGDVKDTQYF. The CDR3 DNA sequence: TGTGCCAGCTCACGGCTCCAGGGGGATGTTAAAGATACGCAGTATTTT.

This chain links TRBV4-1 with TRBJ1-3, with D unclear. CDR1 is MGHRA and CDR2 is YSYEKL in the germline V gene. V lost 1 base, J lost 9 bases, and 13 bases lay in between. The CDR3 has 14 residues. CDR3 in DNA: TGCGCCAGCAGCCAAGTGACGGAGACTGGCACCATATATTTT. It yields the protein CASSQVTETGTIYF.

A few counts support this clone. The chain has TRBV5-4 and TRBJ2-7; 11 bases are a match to TRBD2. Trimming removed 4 bases from V and 3 bases from J; junction bases left unmatched: 6. This CDR3 is 15 amino acids long. Germline loops: CDR1 SGHNT, CDR2 YYREEE (reference sequence). The CDR3 sequence: CASSGGLAEHYEQYF. CDR3 nucleotide sequence: TGTGCCAGCAGCGGGGGACTAGCGGAACACTACGAGCAGTACTTC.

The V and J genes are TRBV5-1 and TRBJ1-1; tentative D call: TRBD1 (5 bases). V lost 4 bases and J 0 bases, leaving 13 bases between the germline ends. This CDR3 has 15 residues. Germline-derived CDR1 and CDR2 are SGHRS and YFSETQ. The CDR3 loop is CASSTLTAMNTEAFF. CDR3 coding DNA: TGCGCCAGCAGCACTCTGACAGCGATGAACACTGAAGCTTTCTTT.

The rearrangement links TRBV2 to TRBJ1-6; TRBD1 matches 7 bases. From germline, CDR1 is SNHLY and CDR2 FYNNEI. With 11 bases clipped from V and 6 bases from J, the junction kept 10 bases outside the gene matches. This CDR3 has 14 amino acids. CDR3 residues: CADRVVGGNSPLHF. CDR3 sequence (DNA): TGTGCCGACAGGGTGGTTGGGGGTAATTCACCCCTCCACTTT.

This chain uses TRBV7-3 with TRBJ2-5; D is uncertain. Germline V gives CDR1 SGHTA, CDR2 FQGTGA. V dropped 0 bases and J dropped 2 bases, with 4 bases sitting between them. The CDR3 runs 13 residues. CDR3 sequence reads: CASSLTRQETQYF. DNA of the CDR3: TGTGCCAGCAGCTTAACCAGGCAAGAGACCCAGTACTTC. Using reference TRBV7-3 and TRBJ2-5 for the parts outside the CDR3, the full variable domain is GAGVSQTPSNKVTEKGKYVELRCDPISGHTALYWYRQSLGQGPEFLIYFQGTGAADDSGLPNDRFFAVRPEGSVSTLKIQRTERGDSAVYLCASSLTRQETQYFGPGTRLLVL.

This clone occurred a few times. V is TRBV19 and J is TRBJ2-6, with TRBD1 matching over 8 bases. J gave up 1 base and V 5 bases, and 13 bases lay outside the gene matches. Germline values: CDR1 LNHDA, CDR2 SQIVND (reference sequence). CDR3 size: 19 residues. The CDR3 spells CASSPGQGAFESGANVLTF. In DNA form, the CDR3 reads TGTGCCAGTAGTCCTGGACAGGGAGCCTTCGAGTCTGGGGCCAACGTCCTGACTTTC.

V and J are TRBV7-8 and TRBJ2-7; maybe TRBD1 (5 bases). V dropped 1 base and J dropped 3 bases, with 10 bases sitting between them. This CDR3 spans 14 amino acids. CDR1 and CDR2 (germline): SGHVS, FQNEAQ. The CDR3 is CASSLDGRDYEQYF. The CDR3 DNA sequence: TGTGCCAGCAGCTTAGACGGCAGGGACTACGAGCAGTACTTC.

The genes are TRBV2 and TRBJ2-7; tentative D call: TRBD2 (5 bases). The CDR3 spans 14 residues. Looked up from germline, CDR1 is SNHLY and CDR2 is FYNNEI. V was pared by 6 bases and J by 1 base, with 13 bases between. The CDR3 region is CASSHPGSSYEQYF. The CDR3 nucleotides read TGTGCCAGCAGCCATCCGGGATCGTCCTACGAGCAGTACTTC. The full variable domain, with the rest looked up from reference TRBV2 and TRBJ2-7, is EPEVTQTPSHQVTQMGQEVILRCVPISNHLYFYWYRQILGQKVEFLVSFYNNEISEKSEIFDDQFSVERPDGSNFTLKIRSTKLEDSAMYFCASSHPGSSYEQYFGPGTRLTVT.

The chain uses TRBV6-5 and TRBJ2-7, with 8 bases that match TRBD2. Germline CDR1 reads MNHEY; CDR2 reads SVGAGI. The V and J ends lost 6 bases and 4 bases, in that order; junction bases with no gene match: 8. This CDR3 spans 14 amino acids. The CDR3 region has the DNA TGTGCCAGCAGGAACTCAATAGCGGGGTACGAGCAGTACTTC. It is translated as CASRNSIAGYEQYF.

V and J are TRBV20-1 and TRBJ1-5; no firm D call. This CDR3 spans 15 amino acids. CDR1 and CDR2 (germline): DFQATT, SNEGSKA (reference sequence). Trimming took 3 bases from V and 4 from J, leaving 16 bases between them. CDR3 amino acids: CSASRSVVRNQPQHF. The CDR3 region has the DNA TGCAGTGCTAGTCGGTCGGTTGTTCGGAATCAGCCCCAGCATTTT.

The rearrangement links TRBV9 to TRBJ1-5; D not resolved. This CDR3 region has 14 residues. Trimming removed 4 bases at V and 3 bases at J, with 11 bases between. Germline lookup yields CDR1 SGDLS and CDR2 YYNGEE. The CDR3 is CASSQRLNNQPQHF. CDR3 in DNA: TGTGCCAGCAGCCAACGACTGAACAATCAGCCCCAGCATTTT. Full variable domain (rest looked up from reference TRBV9 and TRBJ1-5): DSGVTQTPKHLITATGQRVTLRCSPRSGDLSVYWYQQSLDQGLQFLIQYYNGEERAKGNILERFSAQQFPDLHSELNLSSLELGDSALYFCASSQRLNNQPQHFGDGTRLSIL.

The chain carries TRBV19 and TRBJ1-5, with D perhaps matching TRBD1 (5 bases). The CDR3 runs 15 residues. In germline, CDR1 is LNHDA, CDR2 SQIVND (reference sequence). Trimming pared 7 bases from V and 5 bases from J, leaving 18 bases between. CDR3 bases: TGTGCCAGTACCCCGATGGGGGGGGTATATCAGCCCCAGCATTTT. Translation: CASTPMGGVYQPQHF.

J is TRBJ1-2 and V is TRBV28, with D unresolved. There are 13 residues in the CDR3. V was shortened by 10 bases and J by 3 bases, with 15 bases between the two germline ends. The germline V gene has CDR1 MDHEN and CDR2 SYDVKM. The CDR3 DNA sequence: TGTGCCACCGAAACGGTTATCGACTATGGCTACACCTTC. Its protein is CATETVIDYGYTF.

The chain has TRBV5-5 and TRBJ1-2; TRBD1 aligns across 8 bases. Per germline, CDR1 SGHKS and CDR2 YYEKEE (reference sequence). V gave up 4 bases and J gave up 6 bases; unmatched junction bases: 2. The CDR3 contains 12 residues. The CDR3 reads CASSRTGNGYTF. The CDR3 bases are TGTGCCAGCAGCCGGACAGGGAATGGCTACACCTTC.

V is TRBV7-9 and J is TRBJ2-5; D call uncertain. The tail of the sequence fits TRBJ2-7 better, so the J call may be wrong. The CDR3 extends over 12 amino acids. CDR1 SEHNR and CDR2 FQNEAQ come from the germline V gene (reference sequence). This chain's CDR3 is CASSNQNYEQYF. CDR3 in DNA: TGTGCCAGCAGCAACCAGAACTACGAGCAGTACTTC.

The DNA of the CDR3 is TGTGCCAGCAGCCAGTTAGGGGTAGGCGGCTACACCTTC. Translation: CASSQLGVGGYTF. V gene TRBV3-1 (or the pseudogene TRBV3-2) combines with J gene TRBJ1-2; perhaps TRBD1 as D (5 bases). The V gene's germline CDR1 is LGHDT and CDR2 YNNKEL (reference sequence). The CDR3 totals 13 residues. Trimming left V 3 bases short and J 8 bases short, with 13 bases between.

V gene TRBV5-1 combines with J gene TRBJ2-7, with 12 positions matching TRBD2. V dropped 7 bases and J dropped 7; count of bases not matched to a gene: 9. Looked up from germline, CDR1 is SGHRS and CDR2 is YFSETQ. This CDR3 region has 14 residues. CDR3: CASGRSSGRDEQYF. The CDR3 DNA sequence: TGCGCCAGCGGCCGATCTAGCGGGAGGGATGAGCAGTACTTC.

The chain combines TRBV7-9 with TRBJ2-7, with unresolved D. Germline values: CDR1 SEHNR, CDR2 FQNEAQ (reference sequence). This CDR3 contains 12 residues. Between the trimmed V and J ends, which lost 6 bases and 3 bases, there was a span of 9 bases. Here the CDR3 DNA reads TGTGCCAGCAGTCGGTCTCTCTACGAGCAGTACTTC. It yields the protein CASSRSLYEQYF.

This chain uses TRBV3-1 (or the pseudogene TRBV3-2) with TRBJ1-3, with 8 bases aligning to TRBD1. In germline, CDR1 is LGHDT, CDR2 YNNKEL (reference sequence). The CDR3 contains 17 residues. V lost 8 bases to trimming and J lost 0 bases; unmatched junction nucleotides: 12. The CDR3 DNA reads TGTGCCAGCTCCCGGACTGGACAGGGATTCTCTGGAAACACCATATATTTT. Translation: CASSRTGQGFSGNTIYF.

This clone is a singleton in its sample. J is TRBJ2-5 and V is TRBV7-2, with 8 bases matching TRBD1. Germline V CDR1 and CDR2: SGHTA, FQGNSA. The CDR3 length is 15 residues. V dropped 4 bases and J dropped 1; count of bases not matched to a gene: 5. The CDR3 is CASSSGTGLQETQYF. The CDR3 nucleotides are TGTGCCAGCAGCTCTGGGACAGGACTCCAAGAGACCCAGTACTTC.

The rearrangement links TRBV7-9 to TRBJ1-2, with 7 positions matching TRBD1. This CDR3 comprises 17 residues. Losses at the gene ends were 5 bases for V and 4 bases for J; bases not matched to a gene: 16. From germline, CDR1 is SEHNR and CDR2 FQNEAQ (reference sequence). For the CDR3, the DNA is TGTGCCAGCAGCCACTCCGGACAGGCGAAATCGGGCTATGGCTACACCTTC. Protein product: CASSHSGQAKSGYGYTF. Full variable domain (remainder filled in from reference TRBV7-9 and TRBJ1-2): DTGVSQNPRHKITKRGQNVTFRCDPISEHNRLYWYRQTLGQGPEFLTYFQNEAQLEKSRLLSDRFSAERPKGSFSTLEIQRTEQGDSAMYLCASSHSGQAKSGYGYTFGSGTRLTVV.

The rearrangement joins TRBV5-1 to TRBJ1-6; the match to TRBD1 covers 9 bases. V shed 3 bases and J 7 bases; nucleotides not matched to a gene: 5. The germline V gene has CDR1 SGHRS and CDR2 YFSETQ. CDR3 length: 15 amino acids. CDR3 amino acids: CASSWGTGLNSPLHF. The CDR3 DNA sequence: TGCGCCAGCAGCTGGGGGACAGGGTTGAATTCACCCCTCCACTTT. Full variable domain (rest looked up from reference TRBV5-1 and TRBJ1-6): KAGVTQTPRYLIKTRGQQVTLSCSPISGHRSVSWYQQTPGQGLQFLFEYFSETQRNKGNFPGRFSGRQFSNSRSEMNVSTLELGDSALYLCASSWGTGLNSPLHFGNGTRLTVT.